These 4 T cell receptor beta chains originate from one sample sequenced in a study of CD8+CD57+ T cells in acquired aplastic anemia. The TCR beta profiling, which covered VDJ combination and CDR3 sequence, was carried out using genomic DNA as the template. Each CDR3 protein gets one entry after TCRdb re-called the reads with MiXCR. The sample carries about 400,000 distinct CDR3 sequences, around 68% recorded once. Sequencing input: sorted CD4+, CD8+, or CD8+CD57+ T cells (not recorded which) from PBMCs. These receptors were obtained from a human donor in good health, serving as a control.

The rearrangement uses TRBV6-2 or TRBV6-3 and TRBJ2-7; unclear D gene. The germline CDR1 and CDR2 sequences are MNHEY and SVGEGT. V was trimmed by 3 bases and J by 3 bases, leaving 9 bases between them. The CDR3 has 13 amino acids. For the CDR3, the DNA is TGTGCCAGCAGTTATACCGCAGGCTACGAGCAGTACTTC. Its protein is CASSYTAGYEQYF.

The chain joins TRBV25-1 to TRBJ1-2, with a possible D match to TRBD1 (5 bases). CDR3 length equals 13 residues. Trimming took off 4 bases at V and 8 bases at J, with 14 bases between the two ends. From germline, CDR1 is MGHDK and CDR2 SYGVNS. CDR3: CASSAGWVLGYTF. In nucleotides, the CDR3 is TGTGCCAGCAGTGCAGGGTGGGTGTTAGGCTACACCTTC.

The rearrangement uses TRBV7-7 and TRBJ2-1; 10 nucleotides align to TRBD1. This CDR3 is built from 18 residues. The V and J ends lost 7 bases and 2 bases, in that order; junction bases with no gene match: 14. The germline V gene has CDR1 SSHAT and CDR2 FNYEAQ (reference sequence). CDR3 sequence: CASTPGQGHDAAYNEQFF. CDR3 nucleotides: TGTGCCAGCACACCGGGACAGGGGCACGACGCGGCCTACAATGAGCAGTTCTTC.

This chain joins TRBV9 and TRBJ1-1; no definite D call. The CDR3 sequence is 14 residues long. CDR1 is SGDLS and CDR2 is YYNGEE in the germline V gene. The V and J ends lost 5 bases and 1 base respectively, with 12 bases between them. The CDR3: CASSVSRGNTEAFF. The DNA for the CDR3 is TGTGCCAGCAGTGTATCTCGGGGGAACACTGAAGCTTTCTTT.